The T cell receptor beta chain described here comes from a study of T cells in tuberculosis. Study-level points and caveats: Smaller alpha distances in active tuberculosis partly reflected shorter CDR3-alpha lengths. GMM-specific TCRs were nearer to active tuberculosis alpha repertoires, suggesting expansion.

Sequencing used immunoSEQ multiplex PCR; TCRdb keeps in-frame clones, though not all of them. The repertoire holds about 35,000 clones, with roughly 93% as singletons. This sample's time point: new active TB diagnosis, blood taken before or within 7 days of starting treatment. With respect to this clone: What it binds is unknown.

CDR1 and CDR2 (germline): SEHNR, FQNEAQ (reference sequence). The CDR3 totals 13 residues. Trimming left V 3 bases short and J 3 bases short, with 8 bases between. The source is an adult with tuberculosis. The material was PBMCs, obtained at tuberculosis diagnosis. V and J are TRBV7-9 and TRBJ1-1; D may be TRBD1 (6 bases). The CDR3 sequence is CASSFNRDTEAFF. CDR3 nucleotide sequence: TGTGCCAGCAGCTTTAACAGGGACACTGAAGCTTTCTTT.